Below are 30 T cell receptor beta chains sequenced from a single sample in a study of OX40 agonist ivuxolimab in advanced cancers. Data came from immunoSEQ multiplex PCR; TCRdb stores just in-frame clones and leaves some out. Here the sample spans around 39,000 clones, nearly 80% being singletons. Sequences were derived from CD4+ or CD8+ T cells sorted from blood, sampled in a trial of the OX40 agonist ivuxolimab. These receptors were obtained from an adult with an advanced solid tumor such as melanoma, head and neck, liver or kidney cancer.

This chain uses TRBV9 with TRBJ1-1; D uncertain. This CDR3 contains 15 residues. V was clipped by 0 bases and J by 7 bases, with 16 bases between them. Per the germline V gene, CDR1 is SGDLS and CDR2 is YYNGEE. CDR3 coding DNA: TGTGCCAGCAGCGTAGATTTGGAAACTTTGAGTGAAGCTTTCTTT. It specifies CASSVDLETLSEAFF. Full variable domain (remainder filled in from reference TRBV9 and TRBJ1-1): DSGVTQTPKHLITATGQRVTLRCSPRSGDLSVYWYQQSLDQGLQFLIQYYNGEERAKGNILERFSAQQFPDLHSELNLSSLELGDSALYFCASSVDLETLSEAFFGQGTRLTVV.

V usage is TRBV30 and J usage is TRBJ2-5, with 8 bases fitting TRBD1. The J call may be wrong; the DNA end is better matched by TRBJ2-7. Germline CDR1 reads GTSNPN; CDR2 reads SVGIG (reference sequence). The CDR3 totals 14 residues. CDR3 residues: CASRGRGRSYEQYF. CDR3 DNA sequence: TGTGCCTCCAGGGGGCGCGGAAGGTCCTACGAGCAGTACTTC.

The CDR3 sequence: CASSPPGQGTDTQYF. CDR3 DNA sequence: TGTGCCAGCAGCCCTCCGGGACAGGGCACAGATACGCAGTATTTT. The J gene is TRBJ2-3, the V gene TRBV7-3, with 8 bases matching TRBD1. The CDR3 is 15 residues long. Germline V gene lookup returns CDR1 SGHTA and CDR2 FQGTGA. The J segment lost 1 base and the V segment lost 5 bases, leaving 5 bases of the junction unmatched. The variable domain in full, with the rest retrieved from reference TRBV7-3 and TRBJ2-3, is GAGVSQTPSNKVTEKGKYVELRCDPISGHTALYWYRQSLGQGPEFLIYFQGTGAADDSGLPNDRFFAVRPEGSVSTLKIQRTERGDSAVYLCASSPPGQGTDTQYFGPGTRLTVL.

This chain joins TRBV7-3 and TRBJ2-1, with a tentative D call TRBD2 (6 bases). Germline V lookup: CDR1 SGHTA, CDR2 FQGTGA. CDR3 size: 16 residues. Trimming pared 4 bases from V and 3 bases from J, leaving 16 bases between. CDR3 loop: CASSSVLAPLYNEQFF. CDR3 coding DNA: TGTGCCAGCAGCTCCGTTCTAGCGCCCCTCTACAATGAGCAGTTCTTC.

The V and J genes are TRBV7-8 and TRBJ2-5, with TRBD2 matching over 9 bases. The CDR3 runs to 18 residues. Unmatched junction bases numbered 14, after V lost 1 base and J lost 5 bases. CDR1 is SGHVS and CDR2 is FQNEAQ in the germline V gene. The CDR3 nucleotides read TGTGCCAGCAGCTTAGGCCTAGCGGGAAAAAGTGGGGGGGAGACCCAGTACTTC. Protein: CASSLGLAGKSGGETQYF.

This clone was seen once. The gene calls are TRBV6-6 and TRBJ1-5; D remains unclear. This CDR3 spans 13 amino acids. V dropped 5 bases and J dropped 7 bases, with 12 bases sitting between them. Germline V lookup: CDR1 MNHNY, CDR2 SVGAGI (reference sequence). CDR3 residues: CASSPFFDQPQHF. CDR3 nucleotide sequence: TGTGCCAGCAGTCCCTTTTTCGACCAGCCCCAGCATTTT.

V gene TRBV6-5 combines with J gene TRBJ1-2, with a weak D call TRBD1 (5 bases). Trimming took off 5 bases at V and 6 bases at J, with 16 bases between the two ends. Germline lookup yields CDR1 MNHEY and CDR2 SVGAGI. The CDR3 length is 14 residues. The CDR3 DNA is TGTGCCAGCAGTCGACCAGGGACTCCAAATGGCTACACCTTC. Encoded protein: CASSRPGTPNGYTF.

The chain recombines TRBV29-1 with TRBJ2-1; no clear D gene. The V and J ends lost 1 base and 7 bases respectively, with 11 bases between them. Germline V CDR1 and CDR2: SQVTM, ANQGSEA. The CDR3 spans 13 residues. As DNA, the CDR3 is TGCAGCGTTGAAGGGCGCAGAGCGAATGAGCAGTTCTTC. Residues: CSVEGRRANEQFF.

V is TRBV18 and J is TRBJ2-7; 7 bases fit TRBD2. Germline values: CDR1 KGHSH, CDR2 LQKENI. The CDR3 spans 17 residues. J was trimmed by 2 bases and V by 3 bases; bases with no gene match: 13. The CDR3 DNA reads TGTGCCAGCTCACCGGCCAAGGCTAGCGGTAGGGCCTACGAGCAGTACTTC. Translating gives CASSPAKASGRAYEQYF.

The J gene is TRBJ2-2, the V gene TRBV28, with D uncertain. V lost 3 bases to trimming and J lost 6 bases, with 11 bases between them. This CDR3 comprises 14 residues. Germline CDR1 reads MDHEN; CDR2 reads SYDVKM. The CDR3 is CASSLAVAPGELFF. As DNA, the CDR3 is TGTGCCAGCAGTTTGGCGGTAGCCCCCGGGGAGCTGTTTTTT.

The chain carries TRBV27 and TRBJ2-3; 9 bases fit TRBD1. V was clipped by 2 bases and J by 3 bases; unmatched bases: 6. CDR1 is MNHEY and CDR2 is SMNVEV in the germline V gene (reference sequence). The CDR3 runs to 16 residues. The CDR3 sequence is CASSLKRDRATDTQYF. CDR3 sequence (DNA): TGTGCCAGCAGTTTAAAAAGGGACAGGGCTACAGATACGCAGTATTTT.

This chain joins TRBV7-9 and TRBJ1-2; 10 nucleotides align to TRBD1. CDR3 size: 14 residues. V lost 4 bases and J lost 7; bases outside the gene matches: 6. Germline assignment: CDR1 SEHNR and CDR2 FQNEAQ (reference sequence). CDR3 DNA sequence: TGTGCCAGCAGCTCGGGACAGGGGAGGGGTGGCTACACCTTC. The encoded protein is CASSSGQGRGGYTF.

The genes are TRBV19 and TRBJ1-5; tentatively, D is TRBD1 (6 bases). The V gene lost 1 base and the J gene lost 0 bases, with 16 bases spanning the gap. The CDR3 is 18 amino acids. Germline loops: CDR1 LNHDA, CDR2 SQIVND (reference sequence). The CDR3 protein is CASSIARGGQGSNQPQHF. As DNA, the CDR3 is TGTGCCAGTAGTATAGCAAGAGGGGGGCAGGGTAGCAATCAGCCCCAGCATTTT.

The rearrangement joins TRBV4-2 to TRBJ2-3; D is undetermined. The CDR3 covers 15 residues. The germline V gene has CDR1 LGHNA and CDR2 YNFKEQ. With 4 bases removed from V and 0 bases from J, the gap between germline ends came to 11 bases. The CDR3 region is CASSPDPSSTDTQYF. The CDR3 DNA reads TGTGCCAGCAGCCCGGATCCTTCTAGCACAGATACGCAGTATTTT.

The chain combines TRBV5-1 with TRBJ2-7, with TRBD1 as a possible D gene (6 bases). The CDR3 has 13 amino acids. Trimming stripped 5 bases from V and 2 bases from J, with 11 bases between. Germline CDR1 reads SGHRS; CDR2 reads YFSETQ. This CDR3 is CASSSGQTYEQYF. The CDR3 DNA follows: TGCGCCAGCAGTTCAGGACAGACCTACGAGCAGTACTTC.

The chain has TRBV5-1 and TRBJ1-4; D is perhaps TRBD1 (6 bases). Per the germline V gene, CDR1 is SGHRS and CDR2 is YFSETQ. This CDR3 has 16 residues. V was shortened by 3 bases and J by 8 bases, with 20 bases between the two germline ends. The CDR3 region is CASSSEGGLKGEKLFF. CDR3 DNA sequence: TGCGCCAGCAGCTCGGAGGGGGGACTAAAAGGAGAAAAACTGTTTTTT.

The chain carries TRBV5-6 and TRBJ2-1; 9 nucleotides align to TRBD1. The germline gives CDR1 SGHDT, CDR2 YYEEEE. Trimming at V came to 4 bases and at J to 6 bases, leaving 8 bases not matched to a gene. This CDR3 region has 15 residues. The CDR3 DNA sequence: TGTGCCAGCAGCCGGCCGGGACAGGGTACCAATGAGCAGTTCTTC. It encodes CASSRPGQGTNEQFF.

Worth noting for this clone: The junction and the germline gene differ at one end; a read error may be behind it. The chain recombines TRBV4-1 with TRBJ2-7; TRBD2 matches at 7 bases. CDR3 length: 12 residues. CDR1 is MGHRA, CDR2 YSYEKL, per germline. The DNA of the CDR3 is TGCGCCAGCAGCCAGGGGGACTACGGGCTGAACTTC. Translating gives CASSQGDYGLNF.

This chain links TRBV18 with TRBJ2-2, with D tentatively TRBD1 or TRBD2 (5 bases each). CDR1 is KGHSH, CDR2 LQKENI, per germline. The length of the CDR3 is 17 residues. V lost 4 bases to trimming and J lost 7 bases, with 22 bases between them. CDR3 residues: CASSQVGGRSFGGELFF. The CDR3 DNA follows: TGTGCCAGCTCACAGGTTGGGGGACGGTCCTTCGGCGGGGAGCTGTTTTTT.

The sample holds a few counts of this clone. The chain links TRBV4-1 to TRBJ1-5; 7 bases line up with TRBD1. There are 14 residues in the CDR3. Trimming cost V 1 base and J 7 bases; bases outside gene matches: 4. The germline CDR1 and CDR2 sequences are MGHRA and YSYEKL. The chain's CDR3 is CASSQVQGMQPQHF. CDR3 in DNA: TGCGCCAGCAGCCAAGTACAGGGGATGCAGCCCCAGCATTTT.

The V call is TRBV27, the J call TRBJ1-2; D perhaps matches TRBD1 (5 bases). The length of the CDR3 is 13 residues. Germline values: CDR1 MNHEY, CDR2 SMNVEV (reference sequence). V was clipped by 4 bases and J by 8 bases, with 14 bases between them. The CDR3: CASSYQGTKGYTF. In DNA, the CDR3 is TGTGCCAGCAGTTACCAGGGTACTAAAGGCTACACCTTC.

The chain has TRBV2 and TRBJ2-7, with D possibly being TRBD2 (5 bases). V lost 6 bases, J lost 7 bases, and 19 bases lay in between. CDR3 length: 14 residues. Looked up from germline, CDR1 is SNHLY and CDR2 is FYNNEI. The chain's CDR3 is CASRSGGRHGEQYF. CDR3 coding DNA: TGTGCCAGCAGGTCCGGCGGGCGTCATGGTGAGCAGTACTTC.

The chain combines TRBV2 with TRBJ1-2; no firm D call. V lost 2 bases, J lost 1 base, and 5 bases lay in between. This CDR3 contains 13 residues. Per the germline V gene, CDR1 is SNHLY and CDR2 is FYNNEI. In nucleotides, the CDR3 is TGTGCCAGCAGTGAACCCTTTAACTATGGCTACACCTTC. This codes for CASSEPFNYGYTF.

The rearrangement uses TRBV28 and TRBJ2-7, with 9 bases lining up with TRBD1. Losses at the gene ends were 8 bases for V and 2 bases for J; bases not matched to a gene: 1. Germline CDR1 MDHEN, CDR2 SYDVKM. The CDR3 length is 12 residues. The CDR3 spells CASGQGPYEQYF. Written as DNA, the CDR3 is TGTGCCAGCGGACAGGGGCCCTACGAGCAGTACTTC.

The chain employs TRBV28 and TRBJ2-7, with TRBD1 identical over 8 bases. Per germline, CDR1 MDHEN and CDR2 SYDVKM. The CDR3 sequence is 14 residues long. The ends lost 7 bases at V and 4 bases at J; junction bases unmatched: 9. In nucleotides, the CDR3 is TGTGCCAGCACCATCACCAGGGGGCAGTACGAGCAGTACTTC. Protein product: CASTITRGQYEQYF.

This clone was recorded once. This chain's CDR3 is CASSLLVGSGSFVYQETQYF. CDR3 nucleotides: TGTGCCAGCAGTTTACTGGTGGGTAGCGGGAGTTTTGTGTACCAAGAGACCCAGTACTTC. This chain connects TRBV28 to TRBJ2-5; 9 positions match TRBD2. The CDR3 covers 20 residues. V dropped 2 bases and J dropped 0; count of bases not matched to a gene: 16. Germline lookup yields CDR1 MDHEN and CDR2 SYDVKM.

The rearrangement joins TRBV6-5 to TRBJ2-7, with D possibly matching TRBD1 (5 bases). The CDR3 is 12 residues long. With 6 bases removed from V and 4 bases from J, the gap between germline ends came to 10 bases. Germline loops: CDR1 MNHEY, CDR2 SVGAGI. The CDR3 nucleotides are TGTGCCAGCAGGGAAGGGGCTTACGAGCAGTACTTC. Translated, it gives CASREGAYEQYF.

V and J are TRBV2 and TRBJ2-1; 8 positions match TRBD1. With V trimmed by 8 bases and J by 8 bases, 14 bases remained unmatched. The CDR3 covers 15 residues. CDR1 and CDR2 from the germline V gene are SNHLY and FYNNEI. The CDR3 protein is CASQGDRGGRDEQFF. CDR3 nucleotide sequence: TGTGCCAGCCAGGGCGACAGGGGCGGCCGGGATGAGCAGTTCTTC.

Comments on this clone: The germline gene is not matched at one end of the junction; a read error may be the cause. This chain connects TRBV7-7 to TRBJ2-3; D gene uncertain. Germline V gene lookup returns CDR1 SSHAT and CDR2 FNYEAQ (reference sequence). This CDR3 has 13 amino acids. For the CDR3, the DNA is TGTGCTAGCAGCTTAGCACAGACAGATACGCAGTATTTT. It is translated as CASSLAQTDTQYF.

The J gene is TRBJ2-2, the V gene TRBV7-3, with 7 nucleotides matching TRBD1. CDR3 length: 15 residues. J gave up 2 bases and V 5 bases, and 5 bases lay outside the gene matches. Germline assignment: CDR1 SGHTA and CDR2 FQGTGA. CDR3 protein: CASSRDSRNTGELFF. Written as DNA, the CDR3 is TGTGCCAGCAGCCGGGACAGTCGTAACACCGGGGAGCTGTTTTTT.